Only a few counts were recorded for the clone carrying this T cell receptor beta chain. Its antigen is not identified. The V gene lost 2 bases and the J gene lost 6 bases, with 8 bases spanning the gap. This CDR3 region has 13 residues. Germline lookup yields CDR1 WSHSY and CDR2 SAAADI. Investigators prepared the TCR beta libraries by applying iRepertoire HTBI primers and Arm-PCR of CDR3 regions. Using its own MiXCR run on the multiplex PCR reads, TCRdb lists one record per CDR3 protein. The sample contains a few hundred thousand distinct CDR3 sequences, 15% of which appear only once. Sample time point: newly diagnosed GD, antithyroid drugs for less than 3 months. Isolated PBMC RNA provided the starting material for the TCR library. Under American Thyroid Association guidelines, Graves' disease was diagnosed. From each patient, around 10 milliliters of peripheral blood was drawn and collected into an EDTA anticoagulant tube.

This sample stems from a study of regulatory T cells in long-lasting Graves disease. Study outcomes and limitations: Rather than thyroid tissue, only peripheral blood underwent study.

These data are also associated with another study on T cells in Graves' hyperthyroidism and ophthalmopathy.

The genes are TRBV10-2 and TRBJ2-1; D gene unclear. This sequence originates from a woman in her thirties or forties with Graves disease. The sequences come from peripheral blood mononuclear cells (PBMCs), collected at new diagnosis, from a patient treated with antithyroid drugs. Here the CDR3 DNA reads TGCGCCAGCAGTGAGAGGACGCCCAATGAGCAGTTCTTC. It encodes CASSERTPNEQFF.